This is a list of T cell receptor beta chains from one sample in a study of T-cell memory formation after mild COVID-19. TCRdb re-derived calls from the 5' RACE reads in MiXCR, one entry per CDR3 protein. The sample shows over 450,000 distinct CDR3 sequences, around 21% of them seen only once. Material for sequencing was PBMCs or a T cell subset sorted from them (not recorded which). Receptors originate from an adult woman who had mild COVID-19 (a few samples of this study predate the infection). Cell type and time point are not known. Each CDR3 is given with its conserved first and last residue. D genes are given only for firm matches. For some rows the clone size is stated as once, few or many, or as a class when expanded; others skip it.

j_call,clone_size,d_call,v_call,cdr3_nt,cdr3_aa
TRBJ1-2,NA,NA,TRBV4-3,TGCGCCAGCAGCCAAGGGCCTAACTATGGCTACACCTTC,CASSQGPNYGYTF
TRBJ2-7,NA,TRBD1,TRBV5-4,TGTGCCAGCAGCTCCCCCGGGACAGGAGCTCACGAGCAGTACTTC,CASSSPGTGAHEQYF
TRBJ2-7,few,NA,TRBV6-1,TGTGCCAGCACCCCCAATAACAGGGAATCCTACGAGCAGTACTTC,CASTPNNRESYEQYF
TRBJ2-2,NA,NA,TRBV6-5,TGTGCCAGCAGCCTGGGTCAGGGGAGAGCCGGGGAGCTGTTTTTT,CASSLGQGRAGELFF
TRBJ2-6,few,TRBD1,TRBV15,TGTGCCACCAGCAGAGGACAGGGATTGGAATTAATGGCTGGGGCCAACGTCCTGACTTTC,CATSRGQGLELMAGANVLTF
TRBJ2-3,NA,NA,TRBV12-3/TRBV12-4,TGTGCCAGCAGTTTATCGCCGCAGGGTGGGGGAGATACGCAGTATTTT,CASSLSPQGGGDTQYF
TRBJ2-1,NA,NA,TRBV7-2,TGTGCCAGCAGTTTGGATACTCATGAGCAGTTCTTC,CASSLDTHEQFF
TRBJ1-1,many,NA,TRBV7-8,TGTGCCAGCAGCCTACAGGGTCAGGACACTGAAGCTTTCTTT,CASSLQGQDTEAFF
TRBJ1-2,few,NA,TRBV6-2/TRBV6-3,TGTGCCAGCAGTTACGAAGGGGGTGGCTACACCTTC,CASSYEGGGYTF
TRBJ1-3,NA,NA,TRBV12-3/TRBV12-4,TGTGCCAGCAGTTTGATCGTACGCTCTGGAAACACCATATATTTT,CASSLIVRSGNTIYF
TRBJ2-7,few,NA,TRBV6-2/TRBV6-3,TGTGCCAGCAGTGAACCGCAGGGAAACCGCTACGAGCAGTACTTC,CASSEPQGNRYEQYF
TRBJ2-6,NA,NA,TRBV5-4,TGTGCCAGCAGCTTGTCCTCATCTGGGGCCAACGTCCTGACTTTC,CASSLSSSGANVLTF
TRBJ2-5,few,NA,TRBV15,TGTGCCACCAGCGGAATATTGGAGACCCAGTACTTC,CATSGILETQYF
TRBJ1-4,NA,NA,TRBV28,TGTGCCAGCAGTTTGGGAACAGAAAAACTGTTTTTT,CASSLGTEKLFF
TRBJ2-1,NA,NA,TRBV5-6,TGTGCCAGCAGCGTGAATGGGGTTGTTGTCAATGAGCAGTTCTTC,CASSVNGVVVNEQFF
TRBJ2-7,NA,NA,TRBV27,TGTGCCAGCAGTTTATCAGGGAGGTCGAGGGGTTCCTACGAGCAGTACTTC,CASSLSGRSRGSYEQYF
TRBJ2-5,few,NA,TRBV10-2,TGCGCCAGCACCCTGAATGAGGGCGTATTAGGAGAGACCCAGTACTTC,CASTLNEGVLGETQYF
TRBJ1-1,few,NA,TRBV29-1,TGCAGCGTTTGGTTCCGTGATGAAGCTTTCTTT,CSVWFRDEAFF
TRBJ2-1,few,NA,TRBV24-1,TGTGCCACCAGTCTAGGCCATGAGCAGTTCTTC,CATSLGHEQFF
TRBJ2-3,few,TRBD2,TRBV6-1,TGTGCCAGCAGTGAGACTAGCGGGGGAGTATTCACAGATACGCAGTATTTT,CASSETSGGVFTDTQYF
TRBJ1-2,few,NA,TRBV24-1,TGTGCCACCAGTGATTTCCGGCGGCCCGGTGCCTACACCTTC,CATSDFRRPGAYTF
TRBJ2-1,NA,TRBD2,TRBV5-1,TGCGCCAGCAGCTTTGGACTAGCGGACTTCTCCTACAATGAGCAGTTCTTC,CASSFGLADFSYNEQFF
TRBJ2-1,NA,TRBD1,TRBV6-2/TRBV6-3,TGTGCCAGCAGCCCGGGACAGGGTCGTACCAATGAGCAGTTCTTC,CASSPGQGRTNEQFF
TRBJ1-5,NA,NA,TRBV15,TGTGCCACCAGCAGAGGGAATCAGCCCCAGCATTTT,CATSRGNQPQHF
TRBJ1-2,few,NA,TRBV20-1,TGCAGTGCCACCAAGGGGAACTATGGCTACACCTTC,CSATKGNYGYTF
TRBJ2-1,NA,TRBD1,TRBV19,TGTGCCAGTAGGTTACAGGGGTCCTACAATGAGCAGTTCTTC,CASRLQGSYNEQFF
TRBJ1-5,few,NA,TRBV15,TGTGCCACCAGCACGGAGGGTCCCCAGCATTTT,CATSTEGPQHF
TRBJ1-2,NA,TRBD1,TRBV19,TGTGCCAGTAGTATACTGGGACAGGCCATTAACTATGGCTACACCTTC,CASSILGQAINYGYTF
TRBJ2-4,few,TRBD2,TRBV6-5,TGTGCCAGCAGTTACTCGGCTTCGGGAGGCCAAAACATTCAGTACTTC,CASSYSASGGQNIQYF
TRBJ2-2,few,TRBD2,TRBV7-9,TGTGCCAGCAGCTCTAGCGGGGGGCCGAACACCGGGGAGCTGTTTTTT,CASSSSGGPNTGELFF
TRBJ2-1,NA,TRBD1,TRBV5-6,TGTGCCAGCAGCTTGAGACCGGGACAGGGGGCTGATGAGCAGTTCTTC,CASSLRPGQGADEQFF
TRBJ2-7,few,NA,TRBV11-3,TGTGCCAGCAGCTTACGGCGCAGTTACGAGCAGTACTTC,CASSLRRSYEQYF
TRBJ2-1,many,NA,TRBV7-2,TGTGCCAGCAGCTTAGGGGCGATTCCGGGGCAGTTCTTC,CASSLGAIPGQFF
TRBJ2-7,few,TRBD1,TRBV24-1,TGTGCCACCAGTAGCTCCACAGGGGCGATCTACGAGCAGTACTTC,CATSSSTGAIYEQYF
TRBJ1-3,NA,NA,TRBV4-2,TGTGCCAGCAGCCAGGGGGACTTCGCGGACACCATATATTTT,CASSQGDFADTIYF
TRBJ1-1,NA,NA,TRBV6-6,TGTGCCAGCAGTTACTCGAGTAATAGGAGGGGGTGGACTGAAGCTTTCTTT,CASSYSSNRRGWTEAFF
TRBJ2-7,NA,TRBD2,TRBV19,TGTGCCAGTAGTGGACTAGCGGGGAACTTTAAGGACGAGCAGTACTTC,CASSGLAGNFKDEQYF
TRBJ1-2,NA,NA,TRBV12-3/TRBV12-4,TGTGCCAGCAGTTCATCATTAAGGGGGTATGGCTACACCTTC,CASSSSLRGYGYTF
TRBJ1-3,few,NA,TRBV30,TGTGCCTGGAGTGCTGGATCGGCCAGCTCTGGAAACACCATATATTTT,CAWSAGSASSGNTIYF
TRBJ1-5,many,TRBD1,TRBV18,TGTGCCAGCTCATTAACCGGGACAGGGGGCAATAGCAATCAGCCCCAGCATTTT,CASSLTGTGGNSNQPQHF
TRBJ1-6,few,NA,TRBV4-2,TGTGCCAGCAGCCTAGACAGGACGAATTCACCCCTCCACTTT,CASSLDRTNSPLHF
TRBJ1-1,NA,NA,TRBV5-5,TGTGCCAGCAGCGTGGACACAATGAACACTGAAGCTTTCTTT,CASSVDTMNTEAFF
TRBJ2-1,few,TRBD1,TRBV18,TGTGCCAGCTCACCTCAATCCGAAGCCGGGACAGGGGGCTCCCGGGTGTTCTTC,CASSPQSEAGTGGSRVFF
TRBJ2-1,NA,NA,TRBV2,TGTGCCAGCAGTGACGGCACGGCTAGCCGACTCGACAATGAGCAGTTCTTC,CASSDGTASRLDNEQFF
TRBJ2-3,few,NA,TRBV2,TGTGCCAGCAGTGAGAAGAGGACAGATACGCAGTATTTT,CASSEKRTDTQYF
TRBJ2-1,NA,TRBD2,TRBV30,TGTGCCGCGAGACAGAAGCGGGGCTACCTCTACAATGAGCAGTTCTTC,CAARQKRGYLYNEQFF
TRBJ2-5,few,TRBD2,TRBV5-1,TGCGCCAGCAGGATCCAACTAGCGGGGGGGATGGAGACCCAGTACTTC,CASRIQLAGGMETQYF
TRBJ2-7,NA,TRBD2,TRBV6-6,TGTGCCAGCAGGCCGCCTACTAGCGGGGGTTCCTACGAGCAGTACTTC,CASRPPTSGGSYEQYF